This T cell receptor (beta chain) was recorded in a study of blood T cell repertoires in COVID-19. Study as a whole: Sites across the United States, Italy and Spain contributed samples from acute and convalescent COVID-19. T cells, B-cell-depleted T cells, or PBMCs supplied cDNA or gDNA.

V was trimmed by 2 bases and J by 3 bases, leaving 21 bases between them. The CDR3 is made up of 18 amino acids. Germline lookup yields CDR1 ENHRY and CDR2 SYGVKD. Original processing methods: Estimated nucleated cell counts came from reference gene primer amplification. TCRdb keeps only in-frame clones here, not all; method: immunoSEQ multiplex PCR. Clone size and the V and J calls come from that table; the DNA yielded D and trimming. The sample has more than 150,000 clones, more than 80% seen once; the top ten hold 6% to 8.5%. The material sequenced was peripheral blood. The sequence was obtained from a human donor in a cohort sampled during active COVID-19. The V and J genes are TRBV10-3 and TRBJ2-3, with D possibly TRBD2 on 5 matching bases. Here the CDR3 DNA reads TGTGCCATCAGTGAGCCGGAAGCGGACTGGGATTTGACAGATACGCAGTATTTT. This encodes CAISEPEADWDLTDTQYF.